This T cell receptor beta chain came from a study of patients and donors after allogeneic stem cell transplantation. V lost 7 bases, J lost 5 bases, and 8 bases stayed unmatched. The CDR3 has 14 residues. The germline V gene encodes CDR1 SNHLY and CDR2 FYNNEI. TCRdb fed the RT-PCR reads into MiXCR, producing one record per CDR3 protein. The data hold more than 850,000 distinct CDR3 sequences, with about 20% observed a single time. The TCR comes from a human donor who was either an allogeneic HSCT recipient or a stem cell or donor lymphocyte infusion donor (not recorded which). It is not recorded whose cells these are; they may come from a transplant donor. The rearrangement joins TRBV2 to TRBJ1-1; TRBD1 aligns across 9 bases. The sample comprised blood, either unsorted or a sorted T cell fraction (not recorded which). For the CDR3, the DNA is TGTGCCAGCATTGCGACAGGGGGTAGGACTGAAGCTTTCTTT. Translation gives CASIATGGRTEAFF.